The TCR beta chain under discussion was sequenced for a study of CD8+ T cells in alopecia areata. Treatment indicated: oral pan-JAK inhibitor, 5-10 mg twice daily. The authors extracted RNA and reverse transcribed it into cDNA as the sequencing template. TCRdb's table, derived via immunoSEQ multiplex PCR, lists solely in-frame clones and lacks some. The data show about 190,000 clones, with roughly 60% seen just once and just over 1% held by the top ten. Germline CDR1 and CDR2: SNHLY and FYNNEI. Trimming took off 10 bases at V and 7 bases at J, with 19 bases between the two ends. The CDR3 has 14 amino acids.

The chain uses TRBV2 and TRBJ1-4; D unclear. The sequence was obtained from a human donor with alopecia areata. This material consisted of CD4+ T cells sorted from blood, taken at week 24, from a patient treated with tofacitinib. The CDR3 loop is CATLPFVRGEKLFF. CDR3 in DNA: TGTGCCACCCTCCCTTTTGTGCGCGGTGAAAAACTGTTTTTT. The whole variable domain, filled in from reference TRBV2 and TRBJ1-4, reads EPEVTQTPSHQVTQMGQEVILRCVPISNHLYFYWYRQILGQKVEFLVSFYNNEISEKSEIFDDQFSVERPDGSNFTLKIRSTKLEDSAMYFCATLPFVRGEKLFFGSGTQLSVL.